The clone carrying this TCR beta chain was seen only a few times. Expressed TCRB transcripts got sequenced, as all isolated RNA was reverse transcribed. Some 3.6 million reads were obtained on average from naive, central memory and regulatory T cell samples. Sequencing used immunoSEQ multiplex PCR; TCRdb keeps in-frame clones, though not all of them. The top ten clones hold 0.65% of a sample with some 150,000 clones, about 9.1% of them seen once. This specimen belongs to a study of beta chain features in type 1 diabetes. For the study at large: Healthy donors, compared against patients, showed similar age, gender and cell yields.

The authors took one heparinised blood draw, averaging about 120 mL, from each donor. The CDR3 consists of 14 residues. Germline values: CDR1 SGHAT, CDR2 FQNNGV. Sequences were obtained from central memory CD4+ T cells from blood. This TCR was recovered from a woman aged 40 to 50 in good health. This chain uses TRBV11-2 with TRBJ2-5; 7 positions agree with TRBD1. The J call may not be correct, given that the DNA end is closer to TRBJ2-7. The CDR3 sequence: CASSLTGNSYEQYF. DNA of the CDR3: TGTGCCAGCAGCTTGACAGGGAACTCCTACGAGCAGTACTTC.